This is a list of T cell receptor beta chains from one sample in a study of blood T cell repertoires in COVID-19. Assay: immunoSEQ multiplex PCR; the TCRdb copy retains only in-frame clones and omits some. The table includes about 120,000 clones, around 84% detected once. Sequenced: peripheral blood. These receptors were taken from a human donor in a cohort sampled during active COVID-19. Both conserved end residues are part of each CDR3. The D gene is left open where the match is weak. Clone size is given for some rows only: seen once, a few or many times, or a class if the clone is expanded.

J | size | D | V | CDR3 | DNA
TRBJ2-3 | - | TRBD2 | TRBV11-2 | CASSVSGGIRTDTQYF | TGTGCCAGCAGCGTTAGCGGGGGGATTCGCACAGATACGCAGTATTTT
TRBJ1-6 | few | - | TRBV30 | CAWSVQGGPSPLHF | TGTGCCTGGAGTGTGCAGGGAGGGCCTTCACCCCTCCACTTT
TRBJ1-4 | - | TRBD1 | TRBV15 | CATSGRRRTGPKGHEKLFF | TGTGCCACCAGCGGGCGCCGGCGGACAGGGCCTAAAGGTCATGAAAAACTGTTTTTT
TRBJ2-5 | - | - | TRBV2 | CASNAYGVQETQYF | TGTGCCAGCAACGCCTACGGGGTTCAAGAGACCCAGTACTTC
TRBJ2-1 | - | TRBD2 | TRBV10-3 | CAIRGGGLYNEQFF | TGTGCCATCAGGGGCGGGGGGCTCTACAATGAGCAGTTCTTC
TRBJ2-1 | - | - | TRBV28 | CASSFGTGGLTSNEQFF | TGTGCCAGCAGTTTCGGGACTGGAGGGTTAACTTCCAATGAGCAGTTCTTC
TRBJ1-4 | - | - | TRBV30 | CAWSEGGENEKLFF | TGTGCCTGGAGTGAAGGGGGGGAAAATGAAAAACTGTTTTTT
TRBJ1-5 | once | - | TRBV6-1 | CASSVRGPVGNQPQHF | TGTGCCAGCAGTGTTCGCGGCCCGGTGGGCAATCAGCCCCAGCATTTT
TRBJ2-4 | few | TRBD1 | TRBV7-9 | CASSRTGAGLGDIQYF | TGTGCCAGCAGCCGAACAGGGGCCGGGTTAGGTGACATTCAGTACTTC
TRBJ2-3 | - | - | TRBV19 | CASSISKGQDTQYF | TGTGCCAGTAGTATCTCCAAGGGGCAAGATACGCAGTATTTT
TRBJ2-1 | once | - | TRBV6-2/TRBV6-3 | CASSYYGINEQFF | TGTGCCAGCAGTTACTACGGGATTAATGAGCAGTTCTTC
TRBJ2-3 | - | - | TRBV19 | CASSLSREDTQYF | TGTGCCAGTAGCCTTAGTCGGGAGGATACGCAGTATTTT
TRBJ1-1 | - | TRBD1 | TRBV6-2/TRBV6-3 | CASSQGQLRTEAFF | TGTGCCAGCAGCCAGGGACAGCTCCGCACTGAAGCTTTCTTT
TRBJ2-2 | - | - | TRBV7-2 | CASSPLRALGELFF | TGTGCCAGCAGCCCGTTGCGCGCCTTAGGGGAGCTGTTTTTT
TRBJ2-5 | - | - | TRBV5-1 | CASSLEGSQETQYF | TGCGCCAGCAGCTTGGAGGGGTCCCAAGAGACCCAGTACTTC
TRBJ1-6 | - | - | TRBV27 | CASSANRVEPLHF | TGTGCCAGCAGTGCCAACAGGGTAGAACCCCTCCACTTT
TRBJ2-7 | - | TRBD2 | TRBV7-8 | CASSFRGRGAYEQYF | TGTGCCAGCAGCTTTCGAGGCCGGGGGGCCTACGAGCAGTACTTC
TRBJ2-1 | - | TRBD2 | TRBV4-3 | CASSQELAGGRNEQFF | TGCGCCAGCAGCCAGGAACTAGCGGGGGGGCGTAATGAGCAGTTCTTC
TRBJ2-7 | - | TRBD1 | TRBV23-1 | CATRPRGLSYEQYF | TGCGCCACCCGCCCGAGGGGGCTCTCCTACGAGCAGTACTTC
TRBJ2-1 | - | - | TRBV30 | CASGRGSYNEQFF | TGTGCAAGCGGCAGGGGATCATACAATGAGCAGTTCTTC
TRBJ1-1 | - | - | TRBV5-1 | CASSPDQGRTEAFF | TGCGCCAGCAGCCCCGATCAGGGCCGGACTGAAGCTTTCTTT
TRBJ1-2 | - | - | TRBV6-5 | CASSYSPTGDSYTF | TGTGCCAGCAGTTACTCGCCTACAGGAGACAGCTACACCTTC
TRBJ1-4 | - | - | TRBV5-3 | CARSFRKSSNEKLFF | TGTGCCAGAAGCTTTCGTAAAAGTAGTAATGAAAAACTGTTTTTT
TRBJ1-1 | once | - | TRBV29-1 | CSVPNRVSNTEAFF | TGCAGCGTTCCGAACAGGGTCTCGAACACTGAAGCTTTCTTT
TRBJ2-2 | - | TRBD2 | TRBV10-3 | CAIRGSGGRGDTGELFF | TGTGCCATCAGAGGCAGCGGGGGACGGGGAGACACCGGGGAGCTGTTTTTT
TRBJ2-1 | - | TRBD1 | TRBV6-5 | CASARDSPYNEQFF | TGTGCCAGCGCCCGGGACAGTCCCTACAATGAGCAGTTCTTC